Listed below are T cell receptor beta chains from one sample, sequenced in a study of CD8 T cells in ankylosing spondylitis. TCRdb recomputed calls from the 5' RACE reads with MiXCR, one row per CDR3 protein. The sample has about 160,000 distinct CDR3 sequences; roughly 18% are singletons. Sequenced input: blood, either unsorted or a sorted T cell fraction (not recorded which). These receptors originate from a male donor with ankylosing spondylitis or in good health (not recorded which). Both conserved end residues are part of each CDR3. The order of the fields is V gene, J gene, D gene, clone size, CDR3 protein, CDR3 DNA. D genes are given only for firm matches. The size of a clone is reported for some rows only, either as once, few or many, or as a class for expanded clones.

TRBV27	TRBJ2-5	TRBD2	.	CASREGLAYIGETQYF	TGTGCCAGCAGGGAGGGACTAGCGTATATAGGAGAGACCCAGTACTTC
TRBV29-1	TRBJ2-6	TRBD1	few	CSVELWDWDRGELGANVLTF	TGCAGCGTTGAACTCTGGGATTGGGACAGGGGCGAACTTGGGGCCAACGTCCTGACTTTC
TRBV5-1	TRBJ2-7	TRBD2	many	CASSLGGLGSYEQYF	TGCGCCAGCAGCTTGGGTGGACTAGGCTCCTACGAGCAGTACTTC
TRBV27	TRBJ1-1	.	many	CASSYQGLNTEAFF	TGTGCCAGCAGTTACCAGGGACTGAACACTGAAGCTTTCTTT
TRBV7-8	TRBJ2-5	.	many	CASSPRVQYQETQYF	TGTGCCAGCAGCCCGCGGGTCCAGTACCAAGAGACCCAGTACTTC
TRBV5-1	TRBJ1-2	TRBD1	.	CASSFPGQINYGYTF	TGCGCCAGCAGCTTCCCGGGACAGATCAACTATGGCTACACCTTC
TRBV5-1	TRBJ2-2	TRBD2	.	CASSYLGLAGVPGELFF	TGCGCCAGCAGCTACTTGGGACTAGCGGGAGTTCCCGGGGAGCTGTTTTTT
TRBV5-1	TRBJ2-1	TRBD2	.	CASSLALAGRRDEQFF	TGCGCCAGCAGCTTGGCACTAGCGGGAAGAAGGGATGAGCAGTTCTTC
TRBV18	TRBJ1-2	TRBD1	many	CASKGQGAHGYTF	TGTGCCAGCAAAGGACAGGGGGCACATGGCTACACCTTC
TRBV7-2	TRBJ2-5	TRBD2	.	CASKGLAREETQYF	TGTGCCAGCAAGGGACTAGCGAGGGAAGAGACCCAGTACTTC
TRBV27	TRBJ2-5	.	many	CASSSPGETQYF	TGTGCCAGCAGTTCCCCAGGGGAGACCCAGTACTTC
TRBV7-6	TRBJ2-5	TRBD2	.	CASSSSMIAGGLAETQYF	TGTGCCAGCAGCTCCTCGATGATAGCGGGAGGGCTGGCAGAGACCCAGTACTTC
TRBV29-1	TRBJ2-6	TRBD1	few	CSALDRGPTGANVLTF	TGCAGCGCGTTGGACAGGGGGCCCACTGGGGCCAACGTCCTGACTTTC
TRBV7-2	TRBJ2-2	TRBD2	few	CASKGGRITGELFF	TGTGCCAGCAAGGGCGGGAGGATCACCGGGGAGCTGTTTTTT
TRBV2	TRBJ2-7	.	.	CASRVAREYYEQYF	TGTGCCAGCAGGGTGGCCCGGGAGTATTACGAGCAGTACTTC
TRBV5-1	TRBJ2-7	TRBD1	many	CASSAAPGQNTYEQYF	TGCGCCAGCAGCGCGGCGCCGGGACAGAACACCTACGAGCAGTACTTC
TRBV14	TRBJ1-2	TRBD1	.	CASSQETGTFYGYTF	TGTGCCAGCAGCCAGGAGACAGGGACTTTTTATGGCTACACCTTC
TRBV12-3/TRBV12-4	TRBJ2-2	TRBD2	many	CASRKAGGARTGELFF	TGTGCCAGCAGGAAAGCGGGAGGGGCGAGGACCGGGGAGCTGTTTTTT
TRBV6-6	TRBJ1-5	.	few	CASSTSRRGDQPQHF	TGTGCCAGCAGTACGTCCAGGCGGGGAGATCAGCCCCAGCATTTT
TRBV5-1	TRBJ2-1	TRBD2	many	CASSLAAGVNEQFF	TGCGCCAGCAGCTTGGCCGCGGGAGTCAATGAGCAGTTCTTC
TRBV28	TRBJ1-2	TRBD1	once	CASSRQGISYGYTF	TGTGCCAGCAGTCGACAGGGCATCTCCTATGGCTACACCTTC
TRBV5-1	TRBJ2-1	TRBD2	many	CASSLPGLAGLGSYNEQFF	TGCGCCAGCAGCTTGCCGGGACTAGCGGGTCTCGGCTCCTACAATGAGCAGTTCTTC
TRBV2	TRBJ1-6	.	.	CAREQGSGNSPLHF	TGTGCCAGGGAACAGGGAAGTGGCAATTCACCCCTCCACTTT
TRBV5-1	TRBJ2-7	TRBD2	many	CASSHGTSGSYEQYF	TGCGCCAGCAGCCACGGGACTAGCGGTTCCTACGAGCAGTACTTC
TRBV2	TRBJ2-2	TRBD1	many	CASRGTDSGELFF	TGTGCCAGCAGGGGGACAGATAGCGGGGAGCTGTTTTTT
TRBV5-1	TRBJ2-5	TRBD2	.	CASTDLVAGPGETQYF	TGCGCCAGCACGGATTTAGTAGCGGGACCAGGAGAGACCCAGTACTTC
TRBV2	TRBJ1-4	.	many	CASQEVKEKLFF	TGTGCCAGTCAGGAGGTGAAAGAAAAACTGTTTTTT
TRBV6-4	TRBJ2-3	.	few	CASSFRISDTQYF	TGTGCCAGCAGTTTCCGAATTTCAGATACGCAGTATTTT
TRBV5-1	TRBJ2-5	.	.	CASSLFLQAQETQYF	TGCGCCAGCAGCTTGTTCCTACAGGCCCAAGAGACCCAGTACTTC
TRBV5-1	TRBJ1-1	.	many	CASTADRANTEAFF	TGCGCCAGCACCGCCGACCGAGCAAACACTGAAGCTTTCTTT
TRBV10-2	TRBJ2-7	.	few	CASSDRFAEQYF	TGCGCCAGCAGTGACAGATTCGCCGAGCAGTACTTC
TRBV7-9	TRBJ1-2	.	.	CASKRQTYGYTF	TGTGCCAGCAAACGGCAGACCTATGGCTACACCTTC
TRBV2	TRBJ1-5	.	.	CASSKEAVPNQPQHF	TGTGCCAGCAGTAAGGAGGCGGTACCCAATCAGCCCCAGCATTTT
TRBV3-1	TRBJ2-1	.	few	CASSQEDRYNEQFF	TGTGCCAGCAGCCAAGAGGACAGATACAATGAGCAGTTCTTC
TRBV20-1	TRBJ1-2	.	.	CSAGVGSEGGYTF	TGCAGTGCTGGGGTCGGCTCGGAGGGTGGCTACACCTTC
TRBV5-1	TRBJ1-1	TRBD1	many	CASSLDPGQDTEAFF	TGCGCCAGCAGCTTGGATCCCGGACAGGACACTGAAGCTTTCTTT
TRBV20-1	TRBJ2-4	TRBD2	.	CSARGTSGVGRNIQYF	TGCAGTGCTAGGGGGACTAGCGGAGTCGGGCGAAACATTCAGTACTTC
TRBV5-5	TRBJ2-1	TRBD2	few	CASVPSAGGEQFF	TGTGCCAGCGTCCCTTCCGCGGGGGGTGAGCAGTTCTTC
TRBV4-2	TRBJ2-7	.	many	CASSQDWSEQYF	TGTGCCAGCAGCCAAGATTGGAGCGAGCAGTACTTC
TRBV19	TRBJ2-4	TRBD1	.	CARRTGGYIQYF	TGTGCCAGGAGGACAGGGGGCTACATTCAGTACTTC
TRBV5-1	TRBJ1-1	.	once	CASSLAGPSDTEAFF	TGCGCCAGCAGCTTGGCGGGTCCTTCGGACACTGAAGCTTTCTTT
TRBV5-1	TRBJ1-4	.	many	CASSLLGEGGEKLFF	TGCGCCAGCAGCTTGCTCGGGGAGGGTGGCGAAAAACTGTTTTTT
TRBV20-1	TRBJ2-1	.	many	CSARDGQGIVNEQFF	TGCAGTGCTAGAGATGGGCAGGGGATTGTCAATGAGCAGTTCTTC
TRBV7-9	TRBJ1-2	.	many	CASSLGQVGDGYTF	TGTGCCAGCAGCTTAGGTCAGGTTGGAGATGGCTACACCTTC
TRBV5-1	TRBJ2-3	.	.	CASSLGGGAGTDTQYF	TGCGCCAGCAGCTTGGGTGGCGGGGCAGGCACAGATACGCAGTATTTT
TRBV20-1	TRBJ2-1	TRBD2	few	CSASTGTSGNEQFF	TGCAGTGCTAGTACGGGGACTAGCGGGAATGAGCAGTTCTTC
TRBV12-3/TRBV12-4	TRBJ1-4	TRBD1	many	CASTKDRGEKLFF	TGTGCCAGCACCAAGGACAGGGGTGAAAAACTGTTTTTT